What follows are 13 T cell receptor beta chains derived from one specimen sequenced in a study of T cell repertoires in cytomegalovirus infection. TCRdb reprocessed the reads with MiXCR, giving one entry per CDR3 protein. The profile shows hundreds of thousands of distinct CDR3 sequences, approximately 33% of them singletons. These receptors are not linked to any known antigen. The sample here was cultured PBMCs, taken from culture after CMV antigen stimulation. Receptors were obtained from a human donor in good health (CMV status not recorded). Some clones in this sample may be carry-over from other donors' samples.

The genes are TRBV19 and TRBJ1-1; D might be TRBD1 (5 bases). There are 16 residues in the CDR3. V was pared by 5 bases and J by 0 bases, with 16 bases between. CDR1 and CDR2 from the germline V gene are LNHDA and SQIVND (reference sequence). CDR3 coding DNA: TGTGCCAGTAGTCCCTATGCTGGGGGAATGAACACTGAAGCTTTCTTT. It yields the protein CASSPYAGGMNTEAFF.

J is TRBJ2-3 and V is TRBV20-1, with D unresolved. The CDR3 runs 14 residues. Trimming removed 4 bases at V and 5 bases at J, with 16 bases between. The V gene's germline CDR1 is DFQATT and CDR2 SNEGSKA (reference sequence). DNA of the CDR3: TGCAGTGCTAAGACCCTTTTCACTTTAGATACGCAGTATTTT. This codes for CSAKTLFTLDTQYF.

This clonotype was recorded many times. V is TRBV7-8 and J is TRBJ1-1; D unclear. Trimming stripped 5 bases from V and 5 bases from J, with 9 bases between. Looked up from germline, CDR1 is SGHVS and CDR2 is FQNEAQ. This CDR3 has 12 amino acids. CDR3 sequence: CASSVLWTEAFF. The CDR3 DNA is TGTGCCAGCAGCGTTCTTTGGACTGAAGCTTTCTTT.

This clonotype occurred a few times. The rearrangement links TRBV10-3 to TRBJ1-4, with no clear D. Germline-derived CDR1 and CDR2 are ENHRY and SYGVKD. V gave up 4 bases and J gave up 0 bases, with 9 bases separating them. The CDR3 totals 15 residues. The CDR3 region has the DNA TGTGCCATCAGTGCTGACCCCGCAACTAATGAAAAACTGTTTTTT. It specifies CAISADPATNEKLFF.

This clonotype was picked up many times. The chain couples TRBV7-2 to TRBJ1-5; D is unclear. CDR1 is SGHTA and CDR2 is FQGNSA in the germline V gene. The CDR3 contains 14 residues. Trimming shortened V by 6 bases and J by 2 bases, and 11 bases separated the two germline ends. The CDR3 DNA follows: TGTGCCAGCAGTCGTCAATGGGGCAATCAGCCCCAGCATTTT. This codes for CASSRQWGNQPQHF.

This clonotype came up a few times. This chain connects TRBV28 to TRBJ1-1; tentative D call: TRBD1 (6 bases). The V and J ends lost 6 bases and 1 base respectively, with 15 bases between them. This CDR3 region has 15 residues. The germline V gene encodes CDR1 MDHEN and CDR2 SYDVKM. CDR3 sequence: CASRVGGNRNTEAFF. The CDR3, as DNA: TGTGCCAGCAGAGTAGGGGGGAATCGGAACACTGAAGCTTTCTTT.

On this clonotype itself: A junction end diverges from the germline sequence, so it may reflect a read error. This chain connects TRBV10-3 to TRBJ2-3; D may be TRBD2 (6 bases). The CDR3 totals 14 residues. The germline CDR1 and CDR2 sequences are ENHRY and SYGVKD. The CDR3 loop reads CAIGDRGSTDTQYF. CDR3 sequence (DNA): TGTGCCATCGGTGACCGGGGGAGCACAGATACGCAGTATTTT.

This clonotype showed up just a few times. As DNA, the CDR3 is TGCGCCAGCGCCATCGAGGCTAGCGGCTACGAGCAGTACTTC. This encodes CASAIEASGYEQYF. V and J are TRBV5-1 and TRBJ2-7; 7 nucleotides align to TRBD2. V dropped 7 bases and J dropped 3; count of bases not matched to a gene: 10. Germline CDR1 SGHRS, CDR2 YFSETQ. This CDR3 has 14 residues.

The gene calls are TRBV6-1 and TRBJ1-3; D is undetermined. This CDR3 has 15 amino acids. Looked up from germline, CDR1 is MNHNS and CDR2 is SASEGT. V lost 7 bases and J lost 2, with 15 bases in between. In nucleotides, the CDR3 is TGTGCCAGCATCTCCTGGAGGGAACCTGGAAACACCATATATTTT. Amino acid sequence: CASISWREPGNTIYF.

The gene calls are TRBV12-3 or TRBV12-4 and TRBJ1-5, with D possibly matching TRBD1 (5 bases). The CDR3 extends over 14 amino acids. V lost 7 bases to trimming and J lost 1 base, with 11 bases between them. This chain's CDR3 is CASTSGGSNQPQHF. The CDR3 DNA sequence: TGTGCCAGCACCTCGGGGGGAAGCAATCAGCCCCAGCATTTT.

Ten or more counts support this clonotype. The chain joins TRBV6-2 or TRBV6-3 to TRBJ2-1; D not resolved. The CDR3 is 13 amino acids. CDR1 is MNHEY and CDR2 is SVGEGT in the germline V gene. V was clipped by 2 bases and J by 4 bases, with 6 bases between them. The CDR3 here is CASSYGRYNEQFF. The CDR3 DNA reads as TGTGCCAGCAGTTACGGCAGGTACAATGAGCAGTTCTTC.

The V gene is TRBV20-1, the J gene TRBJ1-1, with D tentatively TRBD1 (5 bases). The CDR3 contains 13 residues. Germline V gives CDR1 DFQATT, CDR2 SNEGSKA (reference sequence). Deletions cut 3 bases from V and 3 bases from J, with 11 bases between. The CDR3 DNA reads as TGCAGTGCTAGTCAAGGGGCCCACACTGAAGCTTTCTTT. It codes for CSASQGAHTEAFF.

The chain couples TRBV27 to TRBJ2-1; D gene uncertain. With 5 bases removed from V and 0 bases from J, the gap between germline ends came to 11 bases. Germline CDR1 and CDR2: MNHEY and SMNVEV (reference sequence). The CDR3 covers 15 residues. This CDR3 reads CASSPRDPSYNEQFF. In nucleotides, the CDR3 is TGTGCCAGCAGTCCACGAGACCCCTCCTACAATGAGCAGTTCTTC.